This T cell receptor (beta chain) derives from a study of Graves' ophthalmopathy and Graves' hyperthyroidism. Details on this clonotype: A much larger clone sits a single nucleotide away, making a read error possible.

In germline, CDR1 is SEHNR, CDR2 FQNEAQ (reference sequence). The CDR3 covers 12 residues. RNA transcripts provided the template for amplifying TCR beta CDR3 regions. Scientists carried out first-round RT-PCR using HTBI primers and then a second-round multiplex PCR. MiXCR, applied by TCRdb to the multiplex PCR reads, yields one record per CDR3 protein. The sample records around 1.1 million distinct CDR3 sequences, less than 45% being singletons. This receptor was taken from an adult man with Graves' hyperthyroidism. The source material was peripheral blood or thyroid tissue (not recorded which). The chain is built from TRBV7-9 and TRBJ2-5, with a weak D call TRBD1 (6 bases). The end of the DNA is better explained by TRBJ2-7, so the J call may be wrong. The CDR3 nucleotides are TGTGCCAGCAGCACAGGGAACAACGAGCAGTACTTC. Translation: CASSTGNNEQYF.